The 10 T cell receptor beta chains listed next were all sequenced from one sample in a study of CD8+CD57+ T cells in acquired aplastic anemia. Patients picked for sequencing had shown CD8+CD57+ cell expansion detected by flow cytometry. The use of genomic DNA as template underpinned the TCR beta VDJ and CDR3 profiling. Each CDR3 protein is one row after TCRdb ran MiXCR on the reads. Of some 170,000 distinct CDR3 sequences in the sample, 45% to 55% were seen once. Sequencing was done on a sample of sorted CD4+, CD8+, or CD8+CD57+ T cells (not recorded which) from PBMCs. The receptors derive from a human donor with aplastic anemia.

The gene calls are TRBV2 and TRBJ2-3; TRBD2 matches 8 bases. This CDR3 has 17 amino acids. CDR1 and CDR2 from the germline V gene are SNHLY and FYNNEI. The V and J ends lost 6 bases and 0 bases, in that order; junction bases with no gene match: 11. The CDR3: CASSTPEREMSTDTQYF. In nucleotides, the CDR3 is TGTGCCAGCAGCACTCCTGAGCGGGAGATGAGCACAGATACGCAGTATTTT.

The chain recombines TRBV25-1 with TRBJ2-1; the D gene is possibly TRBD1 (5 bases). V was cut by 1 base and J by 2 bases, with 12 bases left in between. Germline V gives CDR1 MGHDK, CDR2 SYGVNS. This CDR3 contains 16 residues. In nucleotides, the CDR3 is TGTGCCAGCAGTGAATTATCGGCCAGGGCCTACAATGAGCAGTTCTTC. Translation gives CASSELSARAYNEQFF.

This chain uses TRBV7-2 with TRBJ1-5; TRBD1 agrees at 8 bases. V was clipped by 9 bases and J by 11 bases; unmatched bases: 6. Per the germline V gene, CDR1 is SGHTA and CDR2 is FQGNSA. CDR3 size: 11 residues. In DNA, the CDR3 is TGTGCCAGGGACAGGGTGGAGACCCAGCATTTT. It specifies CARDRVETQHF.

This clonotype occurred many times. The gene calls are TRBV6-2 or TRBV6-3 and TRBJ2-7; 8 nucleotides align to TRBD2. Germline V gene lookup returns CDR1 MNHEY and CDR2 SVGEGT. With 6 bases clipped from V and 3 bases from J, the junction kept 10 bases outside the gene matches. The CDR3 contains 15 residues. CDR3 DNA sequence: TGTGCCAGCAGCCTCAGCGGGGGTCCCCTCTACGAGCAGTACTTC. This gives the protein CASSLSGGPLYEQYF.

Comment on this clonotype: A junction end diverges from the germline sequence, so it may reflect a read error. The J gene is TRBJ2-6, the V gene TRBV24-1; D remains unclear. The CDR3 is 15 residues long. Looked up from germline, CDR1 is KGHDR and CDR2 is SFDVKD. DNA of the CDR3: TGTGCCACCGGTGATTTGGGCTCTGGGGCCAACGTCCTGACTTTC. Its translation: CATGDLGSGANVLTF.

CDR3 residues: CASSLVGGQLGSGNTIYF. As DNA, the CDR3 is TGCGCCAGCAGCTTGGTGGGGGGCCAGCTTGGCTCTGGAAACACCATATATTTT. J is TRBJ1-3 and V is TRBV5-1, with D possibly matching TRBD1 (6 bases). The CDR3 has 18 amino acids. Germline values: CDR1 SGHRS, CDR2 YFSETQ. Trimming shortened V by 0 bases and J by 0 bases, and 16 bases separated the two germline ends.

This clonotype was counted between two and nine times. The chain employs TRBV5-1 and TRBJ1-1; TRBD1 matches at 7 bases. Germline assignment: CDR1 SGHRS and CDR2 YFSETQ. The CDR3 has 15 residues. The V segment lost 2 bases and the J segment 1 base; nucleotides outside the gene matches: 5. The DNA of the CDR3 is TGCGCCAGCAGCTTAATTCAGGGGGGGAACACTGAAGCTTTCTTT. It yields the protein CASSLIQGGNTEAFF.

This clonotype was seen more than once but under ten times. The chain has TRBV18 and TRBJ1-1, with D perhaps matching TRBD1 (5 bases). Looked up from germline, CDR1 is KGHSH and CDR2 is LQKENI. The CDR3 consists of 13 residues. With 4 bases removed from V and 3 bases from J, the gap between germline ends came to 9 bases. The CDR3 DNA sequence: TGTGCCAGCTCACTCCTACAGGACACTGAAGCTTTCTTT. Encoded protein: CASSLLQDTEAFF.

The table lists this clonotype with many counts. The V and J genes are TRBV5-4 and TRBJ2-7, with D possibly being TRBD2 (6 bases). The germline V gene has CDR1 SGHNT and CDR2 YYREEE (reference sequence). This CDR3 has 13 amino acids. The V and J ends lost 0 bases and 4 bases respectively, with 8 bases between them. CDR3 in amino acids: CASSLDGGYEQYF. In nucleotides, the CDR3 is TGTGCCAGCAGCTTGGATGGGGGGTACGAGCAGTACTTC.

About this clonotype itself: One junction end disagrees with the germline gene, perhaps due to a read error. The chain uses TRBV25-1 and TRBJ1-5; D is unresolved. CDR1 and CDR2 (germline): MGHDK, SYGVNS. This CDR3 spans 14 amino acids. The DNA of the CDR3 is TGTACCAGCAGAGATCCATGGAGCAATCAGCCCCAGCATTTT. Its translation: CTSRDPWSNQPQHF.